Listed below are T cell receptor beta chains from one sample, sequenced in a study of patients and donors after allogeneic stem cell transplantation. Via MiXCR, TCRdb re-called the RT-PCR reads, giving one row per CDR3 protein. The sample shows fewer than 500,000 distinct CDR3 sequences, roughly 17% of them seen only once. Sequencing was done on a sample of blood, either unsorted or a sorted T cell fraction (not recorded which). These receptors came from a human donor who was either an allogeneic HSCT recipient or a stem cell or donor lymphocyte infusion donor (not recorded which). It is not recorded whose cells these are; they may come from a transplant donor. Each CDR3 is given with its conserved first and last residue. Each record gives: D gene, J gene, clone size, V gene, CDR3 protein, CDR3 DNA. A D gene is named only where the DNA matches it firmly. Some rows have no size entry. The others give once, few or many, or a class for an expanded clone.

D gene: TRBD1; J gene: TRBJ1-6; clone size: NA; V gene: TRBV18; CDR3 protein: CASSPSGQGTGSPLHF; CDR3 DNA: TGTGCCAGCTCACCATCAGGACAGGGGACGGGTTCACCCCTCCACTTT
D gene: TRBD2; J gene: TRBJ2-3; clone size: many; V gene: TRBV5-1; CDR3 protein: CASSLSRTSGVDTQYF; CDR3 DNA: TGCGCCAGCAGCTTGTCTCGGACTAGCGGGGTAGATACGCAGTATTTT
D gene: TRBD2; J gene: TRBJ2-7; clone size: few; V gene: TRBV7-6; CDR3 protein: CASSLAVYYEQYF; CDR3 DNA: TGTGCCAGCAGCCTAGCGGTATACTACGAGCAGTACTTC
D gene: NA; J gene: TRBJ2-5; clone size: many; V gene: TRBV12-3/TRBV12-4; CDR3 protein: CASSFIGTQYF; CDR3 DNA: TGTGCCAGCAGTTTTATTGGGACCCAGTACTTC
D gene: NA; J gene: TRBJ2-1; clone size: few; V gene: TRBV11-3; CDR3 protein: CASSSSSSSYNEQFF; CDR3 DNA: TGTGCCAGCAGCAGTAGCAGTAGCTCCTACAATGAGCAGTTCTTC
D gene: NA; J gene: TRBJ2-7; clone size: NA; V gene: TRBV7-2; CDR3 protein: CASSLASRIPLYEQYF; CDR3 DNA: TGTGCCAGCAGCTTAGCTTCCCGAATCCCGCTGTACGAGCAGTACTTC
D gene: NA; J gene: TRBJ2-6; clone size: NA; V gene: TRBV9; CDR3 protein: CASSVVEVPGANVLTF; CDR3 DNA: TGTGCCAGCAGCGTAGTTGAGGTCCCTGGGGCCAACGTCCTGACTTTC
D gene: NA; J gene: TRBJ1-1; clone size: few; V gene: TRBV6-1; CDR3 protein: CASVRQNTEAFF; CDR3 DNA: TGTGCCAGCGTCCGACAGAACACTGAAGCTTTCTTT
D gene: NA; J gene: TRBJ1-2; clone size: few; V gene: TRBV6-2/TRBV6-3; CDR3 protein: CASRPSRLVGYTF; CDR3 DNA: TGTGCCAGCAGACCTTCCCGTCTCGTCGGCTACACCTTC
D gene: NA; J gene: TRBJ2-7; clone size: many; V gene: TRBV29-1; CDR3 protein: CSVSPRGRDYYYEQYF; CDR3 DNA: TGCAGCGTATCCCCCAGGGGAAGGGACTACTACTACGAGCAGTACTTC
D gene: TRBD2; J gene: TRBJ2-1; clone size: NA; V gene: TRBV30; CDR3 protein: CAWYSRDYKANEQFF; CDR3 DNA: TGTGCCTGGTACTCCCGGGACTACAAGGCCAATGAGCAGTTCTTC
D gene: NA; J gene: TRBJ1-1; clone size: many; V gene: TRBV12-3/TRBV12-4; CDR3 protein: CASSFGWGTEAFF; CDR3 DNA: TGTGCCAGCAGTTTCGGGTGGGGCACTGAAGCTTTCTTT
D gene: NA; J gene: TRBJ2-2; clone size: many; V gene: TRBV29-1; CDR3 protein: CSVEEGTGELFF; CDR3 DNA: TGCAGCGTTGAAGAGGGCACCGGGGAGCTGTTTTTT
D gene: TRBD1; J gene: TRBJ2-7; clone size: few; V gene: TRBV3-1; CDR3 protein: CASTGTGTYEQYF; CDR3 DNA: TGTGCCAGCACCGGGACAGGGACCTACGAGCAGTACTTC
D gene: NA; J gene: TRBJ2-1; clone size: once; V gene: TRBV7-9; CDR3 protein: CASSLLLVLGEQFF; CDR3 DNA: TGTGCCAGCAGCTTACTGTTGGTGTTGGGTGAGCAGTTCTTC
D gene: NA; J gene: TRBJ2-7; clone size: NA; V gene: TRBV6-2/TRBV6-3; CDR3 protein: CASRRQLAASYEQYF; CDR3 DNA: TGTGCCAGCAGAAGACAGTTGGCTGCCTCCTACGAGCAGTACTTC
D gene: TRBD1; J gene: TRBJ1-2; clone size: NA; V gene: TRBV6-1; CDR3 protein: CASREARDRTFYGYTF; CDR3 DNA: TGTGCCAGCCGAGAGGCCCGGGACAGAACTTTCTATGGCTACACCTTC
D gene: NA; J gene: TRBJ1-1; clone size: few; V gene: TRBV27; CDR3 protein: CASSPTVLRKTEAFF; CDR3 DNA: TGTGCCAGCAGTCCCACGGTACTTAGGAAAACTGAAGCTTTCTTT
D gene: NA; J gene: TRBJ2-3; clone size: NA; V gene: TRBV20-1; CDR3 protein: CSARGGQGSPHTQYF; CDR3 DNA: TGCAGTGCTAGAGGAGGGCAGGGTAGCCCTCATACGCAGTATTTT
D gene: TRBD1; J gene: TRBJ1-2; clone size: many; V gene: TRBV5-1; CDR3 protein: CASSLGQGVYGYTF; CDR3 DNA: TGCGCCAGCAGCTTGGGACAGGGGGTCTATGGCTACACCTTC
D gene: TRBD2; J gene: TRBJ2-5; clone size: NA; V gene: TRBV5-1; CDR3 protein: CASSDRGDLQETQYF; CDR3 DNA: TGCGCCAGCAGCGACCGGGGGGACCTCCAAGAGACCCAGTACTTC
D gene: NA; J gene: TRBJ2-3; clone size: many; V gene: TRBV5-6; CDR3 protein: CASSFGEITDTQYF; CDR3 DNA: TGTGCCAGCAGCTTTGGGGAGATCACAGATACGCAGTATTTT
D gene: TRBD1; J gene: TRBJ2-7; clone size: few; V gene: TRBV4-3; CDR3 protein: CASSQARDRGHEQYF; CDR3 DNA: TGCGCCAGCAGCCAGGCCCGGGACAGGGGCCACGAGCAGTACTTC
D gene: TRBD1; J gene: TRBJ2-7; clone size: many; V gene: TRBV5-1; CDR3 protein: CASSKDREIYEQYF; CDR3 DNA: TGCGCCAGCAGCAAAGACAGGGAAATCTACGAGCAGTACTTC
D gene: NA; J gene: TRBJ1-5; clone size: NA; V gene: TRBV7-3; CDR3 protein: CAGSPGRNQPQHF; CDR3 DNA: TGTGCCGGATCCCCGGGACGCAATCAGCCCCAGCATTTT
D gene: NA; J gene: TRBJ1-6; clone size: few; V gene: TRBV4-1; CDR3 protein: CASSRREEDNSPLHF; CDR3 DNA: TGCGCCAGCAGCCGCAGAGAGGAAGATAATTCACCCCTCCACTTT
D gene: NA; J gene: TRBJ2-6; clone size: few; V gene: TRBV15; CDR3 protein: CATSRGGVAGANVLTF; CDR3 DNA: TGTGCCACCAGCAGAGGAGGGGTAGCTGGGGCCAACGTCCTGACTTTC
D gene: NA; J gene: TRBJ2-4; clone size: few; V gene: TRBV2; CDR3 protein: CASRFRAPRDIQYF; CDR3 DNA: TGTGCCAGCAGATTCCGGGCTCCCAGGGACATTCAGTACTTC
D gene: NA; J gene: TRBJ2-7; clone size: many; V gene: TRBV7-7; CDR3 protein: CASSLATGSYEQYF; CDR3 DNA: TGTGCTAGCAGCTTAGCGACGGGGAGCTACGAGCAGTACTTC
D gene: TRBD1; J gene: TRBJ1-2; clone size: many; V gene: TRBV29-1; CDR3 protein: CSVEQGAVYGYTF; CDR3 DNA: TGCAGCGTGGAACAGGGGGCAGTCTATGGCTACACCTTC
D gene: TRBD1; J gene: TRBJ1-3; clone size: NA; V gene: TRBV18; CDR3 protein: CASSQGAPGNTIYF; CDR3 DNA: TGTGCCAGCTCACAGGGGGCGCCTGGAAACACCATATATTTT
D gene: NA; J gene: TRBJ2-1; clone size: NA; V gene: TRBV4-2; CDR3 protein: CASSQVPGTKGHEQFF; CDR3 DNA: TGTGCCAGCAGCCAAGTCCCAGGGACGAAGGGTCATGAGCAGTTCTTC
D gene: TRBD1; J gene: TRBJ2-5; clone size: NA; V gene: TRBV11-3; CDR3 protein: CASSFGQGSKTQYF; CDR3 DNA: TGTGCCAGCAGCTTCGGACAGGGCTCGAAGACCCAGTACTTC
D gene: TRBD1; J gene: TRBJ2-4; clone size: few; V gene: TRBV20-1; CDR3 protein: CSARDPRGQVLAKNIQYF; CDR3 DNA: TGCAGTGCTAGAGATCCAAGGGGGCAGGTACTAGCCAAAAACATTCAGTACTTC
D gene: TRBD1; J gene: TRBJ2-4; clone size: NA; V gene: TRBV5-1; CDR3 protein: CASSQEGARANIQYF; CDR3 DNA: TGCGCCAGCAGCCAAGAGGGGGCGCGGGCGAACATTCAGTACTTC
D gene: TRBD1; J gene: TRBJ2-3; clone size: few; V gene: TRBV12-3/TRBV12-4; CDR3 protein: CASSTSPGQDTDTQYF; CDR3 DNA: TGTGCCAGCAGTACCTCCCCGGGACAGGACACAGATACGCAGTATTTT
D gene: NA; J gene: TRBJ2-5; clone size: NA; V gene: TRBV11-2; CDR3 protein: CASSPMGPVRETQYF; CDR3 DNA: TGTGCCAGCAGCCCGATGGGGCCGGTCAGAGAGACCCAGTACTTC
D gene: TRBD2; J gene: TRBJ2-1; clone size: NA; V gene: TRBV25-1; CDR3 protein: CASSVAGRSSYNEQFF; CDR3 DNA: TGTGCCAGCAGTGTAGCGGGCAGGAGCTCCTACAATGAGCAGTTCTTC
D gene: NA; J gene: TRBJ1-5; clone size: few; V gene: TRBV14; CDR3 protein: CASSQEGDKHNQPQHF; CDR3 DNA: TGTGCCAGCAGCCAAGAGGGGGACAAGCACAATCAGCCCCAGCATTTT
D gene: NA; J gene: TRBJ1-5; clone size: NA; V gene: TRBV10-3; CDR3 protein: CAIRAAGNQPQHF; CDR3 DNA: TGTGCCATCAGGGCAGCAGGGAACCAGCCCCAGCATTTT
D gene: TRBD1; J gene: TRBJ1-1; clone size: few; V gene: TRBV15; CDR3 protein: CATSPQGGNTEAFF; CDR3 DNA: TGTGCCACCAGTCCGCAGGGGGGAAACACTGAAGCTTTCTTT
D gene: NA; J gene: TRBJ2-5; clone size: few; V gene: TRBV4-2; CDR3 protein: CASSQDLYGKKTQYF; CDR3 DNA: TGTGCCAGCAGCCAAGATCTGTACGGGAAAAAGACCCAGTACTTC
D gene: TRBD2; J gene: TRBJ2-7; clone size: NA; V gene: TRBV28; CDR3 protein: CASSRGDSPEQYF; CDR3 DNA: TGTGCCAGCAGTCGGGGGGACTCCCCCGAGCAGTACTTC
D gene: NA; J gene: TRBJ1-6; clone size: NA; V gene: TRBV28; CDR3 protein: CASSSGQRNSPLHF; CDR3 DNA: TGTGCCAGCAGTTCTGGACAGCGCAATTCACCCCTCCACTTT
D gene: NA; J gene: TRBJ2-3; clone size: few; V gene: TRBV10-3; CDR3 protein: CAGGDRRLDTQYF; CDR3 DNA: TGTGCCGGGGGAGACAGGCGCCTCGATACGCAGTATTTT
D gene: TRBD2; J gene: TRBJ2-2; clone size: few; V gene: TRBV2; CDR3 protein: CASGLTTSGRSTGELFF; CDR3 DNA: TGTGCCAGCGGACTTACGACTAGCGGGAGGTCTACCGGGGAGCTGTTTTTT
D gene: NA; J gene: TRBJ1-3; clone size: few; V gene: TRBV10-3; CDR3 protein: CAISDGTGNTIYF; CDR3 DNA: TGTGCCATCAGTGATGGGACAGGAAACACCATATATTTT
D gene: NA; J gene: TRBJ1-1; clone size: NA; V gene: TRBV6-5; CDR3 protein: CASSYSTELEAFF; CDR3 DNA: TGTGCCAGCAGTTACTCAACCGAGCTTGAAGCTTTCTTT
D gene: NA; J gene: TRBJ2-2; clone size: NA; V gene: TRBV20-1; CDR3 protein: CSARDWRGSTGELFF; CDR3 DNA: TGCAGTGCTAGAGATTGGAGGGGGAGCACCGGGGAGCTGTTTTTT
D gene: NA; J gene: TRBJ1-1; clone size: NA; V gene: TRBV4-1; CDR3 protein: CASSQVWRRARTEAFF; CDR3 DNA: TGCGCCAGCAGCCAAGTATGGAGACGGGCACGGACTGAAGCTTTCTTT
D gene: NA; J gene: TRBJ2-1; clone size: few; V gene: TRBV24-1; CDR3 protein: CATSDSDANNEQFF; CDR3 DNA: TGTGCCACCAGTGATTCCGACGCTAACAATGAGCAGTTCTTC
D gene: TRBD1; J gene: TRBJ2-1; clone size: few; V gene: TRBV7-3; CDR3 protein: CASSTPKTGSNEQFF; CDR3 DNA: TGTGCCAGCAGCACCCCGAAGACAGGGTCCAATGAGCAGTTCTTC